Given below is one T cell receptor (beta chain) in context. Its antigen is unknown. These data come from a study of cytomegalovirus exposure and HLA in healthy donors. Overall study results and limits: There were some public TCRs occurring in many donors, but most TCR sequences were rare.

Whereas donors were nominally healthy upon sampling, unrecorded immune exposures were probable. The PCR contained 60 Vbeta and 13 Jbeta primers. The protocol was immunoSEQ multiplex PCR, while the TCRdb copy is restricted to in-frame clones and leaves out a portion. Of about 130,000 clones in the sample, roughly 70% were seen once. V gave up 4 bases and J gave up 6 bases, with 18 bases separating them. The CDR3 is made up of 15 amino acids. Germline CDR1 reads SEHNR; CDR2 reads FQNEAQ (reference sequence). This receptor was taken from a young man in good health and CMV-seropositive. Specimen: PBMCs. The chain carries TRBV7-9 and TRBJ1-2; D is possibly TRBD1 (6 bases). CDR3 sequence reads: CASSSSLGGLNGYTF. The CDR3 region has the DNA TGTGCCAGCAGCTCTTCCTTGGGGGGGCTGAATGGCTACACCTTC. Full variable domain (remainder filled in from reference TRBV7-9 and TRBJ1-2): DTGVSQNPRHKITKRGQNVTFRCDPISEHNRLYWYRQTLGQGPEFLTYFQNEAQLEKSRLLSDRFSAERPKGSFSTLEIQRTEQGDSAMYLCASSSSLGGLNGYTFGSGTRLTVV.